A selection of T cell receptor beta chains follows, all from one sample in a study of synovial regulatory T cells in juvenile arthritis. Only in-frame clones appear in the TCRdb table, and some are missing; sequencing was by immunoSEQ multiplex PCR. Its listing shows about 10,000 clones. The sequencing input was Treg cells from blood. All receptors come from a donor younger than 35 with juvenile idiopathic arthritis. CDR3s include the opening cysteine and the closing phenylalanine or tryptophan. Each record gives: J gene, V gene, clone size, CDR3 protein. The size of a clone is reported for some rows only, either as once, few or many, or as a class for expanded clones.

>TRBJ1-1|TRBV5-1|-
CASSFGVGTEAFF
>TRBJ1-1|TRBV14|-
CASSHEGWIGTEAFF
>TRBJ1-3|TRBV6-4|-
CASRGRTCSGNTIYF
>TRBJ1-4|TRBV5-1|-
CASRLGHTTNEKLFF
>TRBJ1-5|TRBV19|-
CASRYSDRGNQPQHF
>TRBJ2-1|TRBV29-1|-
CSVDPRGLSSYNEQFF
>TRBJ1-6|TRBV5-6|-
CASSLDTVYNSPLHF
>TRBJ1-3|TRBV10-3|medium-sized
CAIMSRSSGNTIYF
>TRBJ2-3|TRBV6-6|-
CASSRRFAGGTDTQYF
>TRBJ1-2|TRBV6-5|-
CASSRFSSYGYTF
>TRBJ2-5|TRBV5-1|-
CASSLGLGETQYF
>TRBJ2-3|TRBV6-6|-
CASRTRSTDTQYF
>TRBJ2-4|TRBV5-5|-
CASSPPAGRNIQYF
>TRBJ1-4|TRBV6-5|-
CASSYTSGVQEKLFF
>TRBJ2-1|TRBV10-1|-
CASSPDASSYNEQFF
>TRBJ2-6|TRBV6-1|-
CASSAAGPSLAGANVLTF
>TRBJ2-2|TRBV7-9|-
CASSGTGGELFF
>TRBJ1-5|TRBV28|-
CASNHGWGRGNQPQHF
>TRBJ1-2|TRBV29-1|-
CSATGASGYTF
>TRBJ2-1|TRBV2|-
CASREGVSYNEQFF
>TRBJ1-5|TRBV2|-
CASRPGQGYQPQHF
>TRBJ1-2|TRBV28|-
CASSLKLGGPNGYTF
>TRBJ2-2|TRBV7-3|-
CASSLGDRANTGELFF
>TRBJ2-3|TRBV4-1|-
CASSQPEKHRVAGGADTQYF
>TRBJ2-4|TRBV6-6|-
CASSYTGLAKNIQYF
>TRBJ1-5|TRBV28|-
CASSLDHGPGHF
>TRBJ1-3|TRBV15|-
CATSRADRGHGNTIYF
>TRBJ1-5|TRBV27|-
CASGYLGKNQPQHF
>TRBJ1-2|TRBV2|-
CASRGTGLYGYTF
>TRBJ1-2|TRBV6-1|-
CASSAGLERYGYTF
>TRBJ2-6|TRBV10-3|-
CAISNTGGRGANVLTF
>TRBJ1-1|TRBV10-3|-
CAITQRMGTEAFF
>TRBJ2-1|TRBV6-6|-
CASTASGGSSYNEQFF
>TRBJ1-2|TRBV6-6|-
CASTQGAGGYTF
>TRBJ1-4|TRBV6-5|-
CASRLLTAGSEKLFF
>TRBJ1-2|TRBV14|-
CASSPLPRGAYGYTF
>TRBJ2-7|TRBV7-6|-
CASSLVRGFSNEQYF
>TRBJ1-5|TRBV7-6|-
CASPQGGGNQPQHF
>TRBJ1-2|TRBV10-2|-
CASSESRQLYGYTF
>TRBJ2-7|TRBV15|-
CATSRRTGVNEQYF
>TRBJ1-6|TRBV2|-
CASSEESSYNSPLHF
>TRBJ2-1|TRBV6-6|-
CASSYSKDIYNEQFF
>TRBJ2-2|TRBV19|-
CASSIGNTGELFF
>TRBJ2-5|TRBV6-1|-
CASSESIGGLETQYF
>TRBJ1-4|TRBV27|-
CASSWMESEKLFF